Listed below are T cell receptor beta chains from one sample, sequenced in a study of glioma-infiltrating T cells after dendritic cell vaccination. Repertoires were generated with immunoSEQ multiplex PCR, while TCRdb's copy carries only in-frame clones and drops some. The table has 99,000 or so clones, around 87% seen once. This specimen was blood, taken after dendritic cell vaccination. The receptors stem from a human donor with glioblastoma. CDR3s include the opening cysteine and the closing phenylalanine or tryptophan. A D gene is named only where the DNA matches it firmly. Size values are once, few and many counts, or a class for expanded clones, and some rows have none.

TRBD1	TRBV7-3	TRBJ2-3	-	CASSPDRSTDTQYF	TGTGCCAGCAGTCCGGACAGGAGCACAGATACGCAGTATTTT
-	TRBV11-2	TRBJ1-1	-	CASRYPRATEAFF	TGTGCCAGCAGATATCCCCGAGCCACTGAAGCTTTCTTT
TRBD1	TRBV9	TRBJ2-1	-	CASSARTGSSYNEQFF	TGTGCCAGCAGCGCCAGGACAGGAAGCTCCTACAATGAGCAGTTCTTC
-	TRBV7-9	TRBJ2-3	once	CASSLTSGTTDTQYF	TGTGCCAGCAGCTTAACCAGCGGAACTACAGATACGCAGTATTTT
-	TRBV10-3	TRBJ2-7	-	CAISESRAPYEQYF	TGTGCCATCAGTGAAAGTCGAGCTCCCTACGAGCAGTACTTC
-	TRBV10-3	TRBJ1-1	-	CAISEIRNTEAFF	TGTGCCATCAGTGAAATTCGGAACACTGAAGCTTTCTTT
TRBD1	TRBV30	TRBJ2-1	-	CALRQGGNEQFF	TGTGCCCTACGACAGGGGGGCAATGAGCAGTTCTTC
TRBD2	TRBV6-1	TRBJ2-1	-	CASLAGFNEQFF	TGTGCCAGCCTAGCGGGATTCAATGAGCAGTTCTTC
-	TRBV29-1	TRBJ1-5	-	CSVASHSNQPQHF	TGCAGCGTTGCCAGTCATAGCAATCAGCCCCAGCATTTT
TRBD1	TRBV4-1	TRBJ1-2	-	CASSPRQGASYGYTF	TGCGCCAGCAGTCCTAGACAGGGGGCGAGCTATGGCTACACCTTC
-	TRBV7-9	TRBJ2-1	-	CASTPLAGNEQFF	TGTGCCAGCACCCCTCTAGCTGGCAATGAGCAGTTCTTC
TRBD2	TRBV13	TRBJ2-2	-	CASSLLRREFTGELFF	TGTGCCAGCAGCTTATTAAGGCGGGAGTTCACCGGGGAGCTGTTTTTT
-	TRBV5-1	TRBJ1-6	-	CASSLEPTNSPLHF	TGCGCCAGCAGCTTGGAACCTACTAATTCACCCCTCCACTTT
-	TRBV27	TRBJ1-3	-	CASRGGNTIYF	TGTGCCAGCAGGGGCGGAAACACCATATATTTT
TRBD2	TRBV5-4	TRBJ2-5	-	CASSSLAGGPETQYF	TGTGCCAGCAGTTCCCTAGCGGGGGGGCCCGAGACCCAGTACTTC
-	TRBV5-4	TRBJ1-2	-	CASSLRGADYGYTF	TGTGCCAGCAGCTTGCGGGGGGCGGACTATGGCTACACCTTC
-	TRBV5-1	TRBJ1-4	-	CASSFGGSNEKLFF	TGCGCCAGCAGCTTCGGGGGGTCCAATGAAAAACTGTTTTTT
TRBD2	TRBV7-2	TRBJ2-1	-	CASSASGLGSYNEQFF	TGTGCCAGCAGCGCCTCGGGACTAGGGTCCTACAATGAGCAGTTCTTC
-	TRBV5-1	TRBJ1-1	-	CASSLEGRAEAFF	TGCGCCAGCAGCTTGGAGGGGCGCGCTGAAGCTTTCTTT
TRBD1	TRBV10-3	TRBJ2-2	-	CAHGDSYTGELFF	TGTGCCCACGGGGACAGTTACACCGGGGAGCTGTTTTTT